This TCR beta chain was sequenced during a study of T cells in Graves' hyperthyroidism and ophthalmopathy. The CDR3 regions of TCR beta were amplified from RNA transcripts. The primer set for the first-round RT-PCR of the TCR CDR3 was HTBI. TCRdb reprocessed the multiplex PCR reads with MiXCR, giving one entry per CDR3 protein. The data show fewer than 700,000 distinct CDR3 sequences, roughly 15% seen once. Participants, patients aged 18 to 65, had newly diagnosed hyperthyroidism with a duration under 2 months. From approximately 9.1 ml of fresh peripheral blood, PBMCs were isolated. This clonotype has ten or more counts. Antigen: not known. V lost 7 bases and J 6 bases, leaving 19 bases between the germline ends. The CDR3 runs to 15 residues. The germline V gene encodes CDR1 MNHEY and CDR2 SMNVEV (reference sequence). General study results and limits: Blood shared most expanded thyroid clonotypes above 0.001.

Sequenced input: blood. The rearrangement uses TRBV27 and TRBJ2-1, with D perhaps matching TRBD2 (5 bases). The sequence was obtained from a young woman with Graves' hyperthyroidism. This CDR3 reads CASIPTGGTINEQFF. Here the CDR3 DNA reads TGTGCCAGCATCCCGACCGGAGGAACCATCAATGAGCAGTTCTTC.